This T cell receptor beta chain derives from a study of blood T cell repertoires in COVID-19. Trimming cost V 5 bases and J 1 base, with 5 bases left between them. CDR3 length equals 13 residues. The assay was immunoSEQ multiplex PCR, and TCRdb's table has in-frame clones only and misses some. The table includes 360,000 or so clones, 89% detected once. The J gene is TRBJ2-2, the V gene TRBV12-3 or TRBV12-4; D not certain. The origin of this receptor is a woman in her fifties or sixties with COVID-19, enrolled during active disease. Sequencing used peripheral blood. Here the CDR3 DNA reads TGTGCCAGCAGTCCTCGGAACACCGGGGAGCTGTTTTTT. Protein sequence: CASSPRNTGELFF.